These T cell receptor beta chains were read from a single sample in a study of shared clonotypes between healthy human individuals. The table came from immunoSEQ multiplex PCR; TCRdb's copy has only in-frame clones and leaves some out. The sample includes fewer than 1 million clones, approximately 96% seen only once; the top ten take about 0.25%. Input material: naive CD8+ T cells sorted from blood. All receptors come from a man aged 25 to 40 in good health. Both conserved end residues are part of each CDR3. Each record gives: J gene, clone size, V gene, D gene, CDR3 DNA, CDR3 protein. The D gene is left open where the match is weak. The size of a clone is reported for some rows only, either as once, few or many, or as a class for expanded clones.

TRBJ1-5,-,TRBV6-1,-,TGTGCCAGCAGTTCCCAACAGGGTTGGCCCCAGCATTTT,CASSSQQGWPQHF
TRBJ2-7,-,TRBV7-9,-,TGTGCCAGCCGTGATGGCAGGGCTACCGGCGAGCAGTACTTC,CASRDGRATGEQYF
TRBJ2-4,-,TRBV29-1,TRBD1,TGCAGCGGAGGACAGGGTCCGGACATTCAGTACTTC,CSGGQGPDIQYF
TRBJ2-3,-,TRBV13,-,TGTGCCAGCAGCTCGACGGGAGAGAAGGCAGATACGCAGTATTTT,CASSSTGEKADTQYF
TRBJ2-7,-,TRBV18,-,TGTGCCAGCTCACCCGGAGGGGTCTACGAGCAGTACTTC,CASSPGGVYEQYF
TRBJ2-3,-,TRBV5-1,-,TGCGCCAGCGAGGTCGGGACTTTACCTAGCACAGATACGCAGTATTTT,CASEVGTLPSTDTQYF
TRBJ2-2,once,TRBV7-5,-,TGTGTCAGAAGCTTAGCCGTAGGCCTAGCTCGCACCGGGGAGCTGTTTTTT,CVRSLAVGLARTGELFF
TRBJ2-1,-,TRBV14,TRBD2,TGTGCCAGCAGCCAGCCATGGGGACTAGCGTACAATGAGCAGTTCTTC,CASSQPWGLAYNEQFF
TRBJ1-3,-,TRBV4-1,-,TGCGCCAGCAGCCAGGGTGCAGGATCTGGAAACACCATATATTTT,CASSQGAGSGNTIYF
TRBJ1-1,-,TRBV9,-,TGTGCCAGCAGCGGACGGGTTACAGGGAACACTGAAGCTTTCTTT,CASSGRVTGNTEAFF
TRBJ1-2,once,TRBV27,-,TGTGCCAGCAGTTCTTCACCAGGGGTATATGGCTACACCTTC,CASSSSPGVYGYTF
TRBJ2-2,-,TRBV27,-,TGTGCCAGCAGTTTATCGTGGGGACTCCTCACCGGGGAGCTGTTTTTT,CASSLSWGLLTGELFF
TRBJ2-1,once,TRBV10-1,-,TGCGCCAGCAGTGAATACAATGAGCAGTTCTTC,CASSEYNEQFF
TRBJ1-2,-,TRBV29-1,-,TGCAGCGTCGAACTGCCGGGACGTCTCTATGGCTACACCTTC,CSVELPGRLYGYTF
TRBJ1-1,-,TRBV4-3,TRBD1,TGCGCCAGCAGCACCGACAGGGGGAGCACTGAAGCTTTCTTT,CASSTDRGSTEAFF
TRBJ2-1,-,TRBV5-4,-,TGTGCCAGCAGCTTCCAGGGGTATAATGAGCAGTTCTTC,CASSFQGYNEQFF
TRBJ2-7,-,TRBV27,-,TGTGCCAGCAGTTTAAACCCTAGCGGGACAGGATCCGAGCAGTACTTC,CASSLNPSGTGSEQYF
TRBJ2-3,-,TRBV5-6,-,TGTGCCAGCAGCTTGGATGTAGGAGATACGCAGTATTTT,CASSLDVGDTQYF
TRBJ1-1,-,TRBV2,TRBD1,TGTGCCAGCAATGGACAGGGGGGCATGAACACTGAAGCTTTCTTT,CASNGQGGMNTEAFF
TRBJ2-5,-,TRBV27,-,TGTGCCAGCAGTTTATCCTACTCGGAGACCCAGTACTTC,CASSLSYSETQYF
TRBJ2-7,-,TRBV11-3,TRBD2,TGTGCCAGCAACCCTAGCGGGATCGCGAAAAGCTCCTACGAGCAGTACTTC,CASNPSGIAKSSYEQYF
TRBJ1-1,-,TRBV27,-,TGTGCCAGCAGTGCGGACCAAAGATCTGAAGCTTTCTTT,CASSADQRSEAFF
TRBJ2-5,-,TRBV13,-,TGTGCCAGCAGCTTATCCGGGCCGCAAGAGACCCAGTACTTC,CASSLSGPQETQYF
TRBJ2-2,-,TRBV7-6,-,TGTGCCAGCAGCTTAGGGGGGGTAGTAGAGGCCACCGGGGAGCTGTTTTTT,CASSLGGVVEATGELFF
TRBJ2-1,-,TRBV12-5,-,TGTGCTAGTGGTGTGGGACAAAATAATGAGCAGTTCTTC,CASGVGQNNEQFF
TRBJ2-7,-,TRBV27,-,TGTGCCAGCAGGTCTTGGTCGGGAAACGAGCAGTACTTC,CASRSWSGNEQYF
TRBJ2-4,-,TRBV11-2,-,TGTGCCAGCAGCGAAGGAGCGTACGAAGCCAAAAACATTCAGTACTTC,CASSEGAYEAKNIQYF
TRBJ2-1,-,TRBV27,-,TGTGCCAGCAGTCCGACAGGGGAGGGGCACAATGAGCAGTTCTTC,CASSPTGEGHNEQFF
TRBJ2-1,once,TRBV5-8,TRBD2,TGTGCCAGCAGCCCCGGACTAGCGGGCAACGATGAGCAGTTCTTC,CASSPGLAGNDEQFF
TRBJ2-1,-,TRBV18,-,TGTGCCAGCTCACCACCGGTCGGAACGAGCTCCTACAATGAGCAGTTCTTC,CASSPPVGTSSYNEQFF
TRBJ1-3,-,TRBV4-3,-,TGCGCCAGCAGCCAAGGGCGGGCGCGGACTGGAAACACCATATATTTT,CASSQGRARTGNTIYF
TRBJ1-3,-,TRBV29-1,-,TGCAGCGTTAGCAAGACCGACTCTGGAAACACCATATATTTT,CSVSKTDSGNTIYF
TRBJ2-7,-,TRBV29-1,-,TGCAGCGTTGTGGCCAGAACCTACGAGCAGTACTTC,CSVVARTYEQYF
TRBJ1-2,-,TRBV7-6,TRBD1,TGTGCCAGCAGCTCGACAGGGGATGGCTACACCTTC,CASSSTGDGYTF
TRBJ2-1,once,TRBV29-1,-,TGCAGCTCACAGGGTGGCTACAATGAGCAGTTCTTC,CSSQGGYNEQFF
TRBJ2-1,-,TRBV7-9,TRBD2,TGTGCCAGCAGCTTGGGGGGAGGGCAGGATGAGCAGTTCTTC,CASSLGGGQDEQFF
TRBJ1-1,-,TRBV7-9,-,TGTGCCAGCAGGGTCAGTGAAGGGAACACTGAAGCTTTCTTT,CASRVSEGNTEAFF
TRBJ2-1,-,TRBV5-4,-,TGTGCCAGCAGCTTGGGAGGGCTGCTCGACAATGAGCAGTTCTTC,CASSLGGLLDNEQFF
TRBJ2-7,-,TRBV27,-,TGTGCCAGCAGTCCTAGGGATCTCTACGAGCAGTACTTC,CASSPRDLYEQYF
TRBJ2-3,once,TRBV9,TRBD2,TGTGCCAGCAGCGTAGAGGGCGGGAGGGCGGCAGATACGCAGTATTTT,CASSVEGGRAADTQYF
TRBJ2-7,-,TRBV29-1,-,TGCAGCGTGAGCACAGGGAAGCAGTACTTC,CSVSTGKQYF
TRBJ2-7,-,TRBV7-9,-,TGTGCCAGCAGCTTTACAGGCCCCTTCAGGTACGAGCAGTACTTC,CASSFTGPFRYEQYF
TRBJ2-2,-,TRBV6-5,-,TGTGCCAGCAGTTACTCGAGCGTAAACACCGGGGAGCTGTTTTTT,CASSYSSVNTGELFF
TRBJ2-3,-,TRBV14,-,TGTGCCAGCAGCGAAGAGACCCTGAGCACAGATACGCAGTATTTT,CASSEETLSTDTQYF
TRBJ1-1,-,TRBV11-2,-,TGTGCCAGCAGCTTACTTCCGGGACGAGGAGCTTTCTTT,CASSLLPGRGAFF
TRBJ1-4,-,TRBV2,-,TGTGCCAGCAGCCCATGGGAGACTGAAAAACTGTTTTTT,CASSPWETEKLFF
TRBJ2-1,-,TRBV30,-,TGTGCCTGGAGTAGTGTCAATGAGCAGTTCTTC,CAWSSVNEQFF
TRBJ2-1,-,TRBV7-9,TRBD1,TGTGCCAGCAGCTATACAGGGGGGCCTTACAATGAGCAGTTCTTC,CASSYTGGPYNEQFF
TRBJ2-7,-,TRBV5-1,-,TGCGCCAGCAGCTGGAATTCCCCGGCCCGGTTAGCCCCCGGCTCCTACGAGCAGTACTTC,CASSWNSPARLAPGSYEQYF
TRBJ2-7,-,TRBV5-6,-,TGTGCCAGCAGCTTGGCAGGGAATTCAAGAGAGCAGTACTTC,CASSLAGNSREQYF
TRBJ2-7,-,TRBV2,-,TGTGCCAGCAGTGAAGCGCAAGGACAATGGGGGAACGAGCAGTACTTC,CASSEAQGQWGNEQYF